Reported below is one TCR beta chain. What it binds is unknown. The data were obtained in a study of cytomegalovirus exposure and HLA in healthy donors. Study-level information: Most genotyped donors, roughly 80% of 300 to 400, had Caucasian-associated genetic ancestry.

Findings of the study overall: By HLA locus, TCR association rates varied in a later analysis, with DRB1 showing the most and HLA-C the fewest. Immune exposure data for these donors was limited to CMV serostatus. Earlier analysis found most TCR beta V segments productive about 90% or about 30% of the time.

It was with 60 Vbeta and 13 Jbeta primers that the PCR ran. Profiling relied on immunoSEQ multiplex PCR, and the TCRdb table lists in-frame clones only, not all of them. Among around 220,000 clones listed, approximately 68% were seen once. Germline V lookup: CDR1 SNHLY, CDR2 FYNNEI. Trimming cost V 2 bases and J 7 bases; bases outside gene matches: 11. The CDR3 has 18 residues. The chain combines TRBV2 with TRBJ2-2; 12 bases align to TRBD2. The sample consisted of PBMCs. This clonotype originated in a woman aged 30 to 39 in good health and CMV-seronegative. In nucleotides, the CDR3 is TGTGCCAGCAGTGAATGGGTGTCTAGCGGGAGGGCCGACGGGGAGCTGTTTTTT. This encodes CASSEWVSSGRADGELFF.